What follows are 8 T cell receptor beta chains derived from one specimen sequenced in a study of control samples from healthy donors and cancer patients. The assay was immunoSEQ multiplex PCR, and TCRdb's table has in-frame clones only and misses some. There are fewer than 100,000 clones in the sample; 82% occur only once, and around a tenth lies in the top ten. The sequencing input was blood. Every receptor here comes from an older woman in good health.

The chain links TRBV11-2 to TRBJ2-1, with a possible D match to TRBD2 (6 bases). The CDR3 has 14 amino acids. Trimming removed 5 bases from V and 8 bases from J, with 16 bases in between. Germline V gene data show CDR1 as SGHAT and CDR2 as FQNNGV. The CDR3 DNA is TGTGCCAGCAGCCCGGGCGGGACTGGCTATGAGCAGTTCTTC. Amino acid sequence: CASSPGGTGYEQFF.

This clone has just one count. J is TRBJ1-2 and V is TRBV7-2; TRBD1 agrees at 8 bases. Germline lookup yields CDR1 SGHTA and CDR2 FQGNSA. This CDR3 region has 17 residues. The V gene end was trimmed by 3 bases and the J gene end by 3 bases; junction bases not matched to a gene: 12. CDR3 region: CASSFLGQGMVHYGYTF. CDR3 bases: TGTGCCAGCAGCTTCTTAGGACAGGGAATGGTCCACTATGGCTACACCTTC.

The gene calls are TRBV19 and TRBJ1-5; D uncertain. Germline V lookup: CDR1 LNHDA, CDR2 SQIVND (reference sequence). V shed 7 bases and J shed 2 bases, with 15 bases lying between them. There are 15 residues in the CDR3. CDR3 in DNA: TGTGCCAGTACCGATGCTAATTGGGGCAATCAGCCCCAGCATTTT. Amino acids: CASTDANWGNQPQHF.

This rearrangement joins TRBV18 to TRBJ2-5; 8 bases match TRBD1. Germline CDR1 is KGHSH and CDR2 is LQKENI. The CDR3 contains 15 residues. The trim removed 5 bases at V and 1 base at J, leaving 6 bases unmatched. The CDR3 sequence: CASSFPGGAQETQYF. In DNA, the CDR3 is TGTGCCAGCTCATTCCCAGGGGGCGCCCAAGAGACCCAGTACTTC.

V and J are TRBV9 and TRBJ1-2; 9 bases map to TRBD1. This CDR3 has 18 amino acids. V dropped 0 bases and J dropped 0; count of bases not matched to a gene: 9. From germline, CDR1 is SGDLS and CDR2 YYNGEE. The CDR3 is CASSVGDRVSLANYGYTF. CDR3 sequence (DNA): TGTGCCAGCAGCGTAGGGGACAGGGTTTCATTGGCTAACTATGGCTACACCTTC.

The rearrangement joins TRBV19 to TRBJ1-5; no firm D call. CDR3 size: 16 residues. Germline-derived CDR1 and CDR2 are LNHDA and SQIVND (reference sequence). V lost 5 bases and J lost 2, with 16 bases in between. The CDR3 region is CASSSRIQVGNQPQHF. DNA for the CDR3: TGTGCCAGTAGTTCCAGAATCCAGGTCGGCAATCAGCCCCAGCATTTT.

The sample holds a few counts of this clone. The chain joins TRBV5-4 to TRBJ1-4; D is ambiguous. V lost 2 bases, J lost 8 bases, and 13 bases lay in between. The CDR3 is 14 residues long. CDR1 SGHNT and CDR2 YYREEE come from the germline V gene (reference sequence). The DNA of the CDR3 is TGTGCCAGCAGCTTACGAGGTGAAAAGGAAAAACTGTTTTTT. It yields the protein CASSLRGEKEKLFF.

This rearrangement joins TRBV5-1 to TRBJ2-6; D is undetermined. V was pared by 7 bases and J by 4 bases, with 12 bases between. The germline V gene encodes CDR1 SGHRS and CDR2 YFSETQ. The CDR3 has 14 amino acids. This chain's CDR3 is CASSEATGANVLTF. Written as DNA, the CDR3 is TGCGCCAGCTCTGAAGCGACCGGGGCCAACGTCCTGACTTTC. The variable domain in full, completed from reference TRBV5-1 and TRBJ2-6, reads KAGVTQTPRYLIKTRGQQVTLSCSPISGHRSVSWYQQTPGQGLQFLFEYFSETQRNKGNFPGRFSGRQFSNSRSEMNVSTLELGDSALYLCASSEATGANVLTFGAGSRLTVL.